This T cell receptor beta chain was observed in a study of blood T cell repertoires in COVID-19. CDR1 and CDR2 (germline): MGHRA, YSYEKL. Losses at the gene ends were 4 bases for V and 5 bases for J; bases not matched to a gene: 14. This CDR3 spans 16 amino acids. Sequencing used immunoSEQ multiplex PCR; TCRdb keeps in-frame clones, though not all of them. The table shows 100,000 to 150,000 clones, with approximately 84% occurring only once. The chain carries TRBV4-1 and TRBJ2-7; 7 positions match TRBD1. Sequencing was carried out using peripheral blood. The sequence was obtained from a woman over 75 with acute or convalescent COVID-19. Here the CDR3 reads CASSPPTQGVYHEQYF. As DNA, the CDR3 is TGCGCCAGCAGCCCTCCCACCCAGGGGGTTTACCACGAGCAGTACTTC.